A selection of T cell receptor beta chains follows, all from one sample in a study of technical replicates of blood from a handful of donors. The protocol was immunoSEQ multiplex PCR, while the TCRdb copy is restricted to in-frame clones and leaves out a portion. This repertoire shows 79,000 or so clones, 85% to 95% found once; its top ten account for around 0.37%. What was sequenced was T cells isolated from PBMCs. The receptors were sampled from a human donor in good health. The CDR3 runs from the conserved cysteine through the conserved F or W. D genes are given only for firm matches. Clone size is stated in some rows and not others, as once, few, many or a class when expanded.

d_call	clone_size	cdr3_length	v_call	j_call	cdr3_nt	cdr3_aa
TRBD1	.	15	TRBV7-2	TRBJ1-2	TGTGCCAGCAGCCCCGGGACAGAAACTAACTATGGCTACACCTTC	CASSPGTETNYGYTF
TRBD1	.	16	TRBV14	TRBJ1-3	TGTGCCAGCAGCCCGAGACAGGGCCTCTCTGGAAACACCATATATTTT	CASSPRQGLSGNTIYF
.	.	14	TRBV6-6	TRBJ2-7	TGTGCCAGCAGTCCCAGAGGGACATTCTACGAGCAGTACTTC	CASSPRGTFYEQYF
TRBD1	.	14	TRBV11-3	TRBJ2-1	TGTGCCAGCAGCCTTGACAGGGAGTACAATGAGCAGTTCTTC	CASSLDREYNEQFF
.	.	14	TRBV19	TRBJ2-7	TGTGCCAGTAAGCCCAGGGTGGAATCCTACGAGCAGTACTTC	CASKPRVESYEQYF
TRBD2	.	13	TRBV29-1	TRBJ2-3	TGCAGCGTTGGGACTAGCGGGGCAGATACGCAGTATTTT	CSVGTSGADTQYF
TRBD1	once	16	TRBV9	TRBJ1-3	TGTGCCAGCAGCCCCCCGACAGGGACCTCTGGAAACACCATATATTTT	CASSPPTGTSGNTIYF
TRBD1	.	16	TRBV28	TRBJ2-7	TGTGCCAGCAGTTTACGGGGTGGGACAGGGATCTACGAGCAGTACTTC	CASSLRGGTGIYEQYF
TRBD2	.	17	TRBV2	TRBJ2-5	TGTGCCAGCAGTGGGGGGACTAGCGGAGCGATTAAAGAGACCCAGTACTTC	CASSGGTSGAIKETQYF
.	.	11	TRBV6-5	TRBJ1-2	TGTGCCAGCAGAGGGGACTATGGCTACACCTTC	CASRGDYGYTF
TRBD2	.	18	TRBV9	TRBJ2-2	TGTGCCAGCAGCGTAACCATCGGACTAGCGGGAGGCCTGGGGGAGCTGTTTTTT	CASSVTIGLAGGLGELFF
.	.	15	TRBV5-4	TRBJ2-1	TGTGCCAGCAGCTTGTCGAGTAGCTCCTACAATGAGCAGTTCTTC	CASSLSSSSYNEQFF
TRBD1	once	14	TRBV6-5	TRBJ1-5	TGTGCCAGCAGTGCCGAGACAGGGCATCAGCCCCAGCATTTT	CASSAETGHQPQHF
.	.	14	TRBV11-2	TRBJ2-7	TGTGCCAGCAGCGGAACTAGTTCAAGGTACGAGCAGTACTTC	CASSGTSSRYEQYF
TRBD1	.	16	TRBV5-1	TRBJ2-2	TGCGCCAGCAGCTTGGCCGGGACAGGGGGCGCCGGGGAGCTGTTTTTT	CASSLAGTGGAGELFF
TRBD2	.	16	TRBV7-9	TRBJ2-1	TGTGCCAGCAGCTTATGGGGATCAGGACTAGTGTATGAGCAGTTCTTC	CASSLWGSGLVYEQFF
.	.	16	TRBV5-1	TRBJ2-2	TGCGCCAGCAGCTTGGAGACCGGGAGCTATACCGGGGAGCTGTTTTTT	CASSLETGSYTGELFF
.	.	15	TRBV4-3	TRBJ2-7	TGCGCCAGCAGCCAAGCTTGGCTAGACTCCTACGAGCAGTACTTC	CASSQAWLDSYEQYF
.	.	13	TRBV6-4	TRBJ1-1	TGTGCCAGCAGCCAGACAGCGAACACTGAAGCTTTCTTT	CASSQTANTEAFF
TRBD2	.	16	TRBV19	TRBJ2-5	TGTGCCAGTAGCAGCCTAGCGGGAGGGAGTAAAGAGACCCAGTACTTC	CASSSLAGGSKETQYF
.	.	15	TRBV19	TRBJ1-5	TGTGCCAGTAGGACACCAAGAGATAGCAATCAGCCCCAGCATTTT	CASRTPRDSNQPQHF
TRBD1	.	16	TRBV4-1	TRBJ1-5	TGCGCCAGCAGTCCTACACAGGGGTCACTTAATCAGCCCCAGCATTTT	CASSPTQGSLNQPQHF
.	.	16	TRBV4-3	TRBJ2-3	TGCGCCAGCAGCCACAGGGCGAGCGGGAGCACAGATACGCAGTATTTT	CASSHRASGSTDTQYF
TRBD1	.	16	TRBV27	TRBJ2-2	TGTGCCAGCACACTTCAGGGGGCTCTGAACACCGGGGAGCTGTTTTTT	CASTLQGALNTGELFF
.	.	13	TRBV29-1	TRBJ1-4	TGCAGCGGGGACAACTGGGCGGCGGAAAAACTGTTTTTT	CSGDNWAAEKLFF
TRBD2	.	17	TRBV5-4	TRBJ2-3	TGTGCCAGCAGCTGGGGACTAGCGGGCGGGGGAACAGATACGCAGTATTTT	CASSWGLAGGGTDTQYF
.	.	14	TRBV30	TRBJ2-1	TGTGCCTACGTAGCCCCAAGCTCCTACAATGAGCAGTTCTTC	CAYVAPSSYNEQFF
.	.	14	TRBV6-5	TRBJ1-4	TGTGCCAGCAGTAACAGGGTCACTAATGAAAAACTGTTTTTT	CASSNRVTNEKLFF
.	.	14	TRBV19	TRBJ1-1	TGTGCCAGTAAGGGACACAGAATGAACACTGAAGCTTTCTTT	CASKGHRMNTEAFF
.	.	14	TRBV7-9	TRBJ1-2	TGTGCCAGCAGCTTAACAGGGCCAAACTATGGCTACACCTTC	CASSLTGPNYGYTF
TRBD2	.	14	TRBV29-1	TRBJ2-3	TGCAGCGCCCCGGTATCGAGCGGGAGTACTACGCAGTATTTT	CSAPVSSGSTTQYF
.	.	15	TRBV27	TRBJ2-7	TGTGCCAGCAGTCCTCATATAGCAGACTCCTACGAGCAGTACTTC	CASSPHIADSYEQYF
TRBD2	.	15	TRBV14	TRBJ2-3	TGTGCCAGCAGCCAAACGCGGGAGGTATCCGATACGCAGTATTTT	CASSQTREVSDTQYF
.	once	15	TRBV4-1	TRBJ2-7	TGCGCCAGCAGCCAAGGTAGTACTAGCACCTACGAGCAGTACTTC	CASSQGSTSTYEQYF
TRBD1	.	17	TRBV19	TRBJ1-1	TGTGCCAGTAGTAAACAGCTGGGACAGGGCGGGGGCACTGAAGCTTTCTTT	CASSKQLGQGGGTEAFF
.	.	13	TRBV30	TRBJ1-1	TGTGCCCAAAGGCGGGGAAGGAACACTGAAGCTTTCTTT	CAQRRGRNTEAFF
.	.	12	TRBV2	TRBJ1-2	TGTGCCAGCAGTGCCCGGAACTATGGCTACACCTTC	CASSARNYGYTF
.	.	16	TRBV6-5	TRBJ1-3	TGTGCCAGCAGTTACTCGGGGGGGAGATCGGGAAACACCATATATTTT	CASSYSGGRSGNTIYF
TRBD2	.	12	TRBV19	TRBJ2-5	TGTGCCAGTAGTCCTAGCGGAGAGACCCAGTACTTC	CASSPSGETQYF
TRBD2	.	16	TRBV6-5	TRBJ2-7	TGTGCCAGCAGTTACTCAGGGCGGGAGGGTCACTACGAGCAGTACTTC	CASSYSGREGHYEQYF
.	.	12	TRBV7-9	TRBJ1-5	TGTGCCAGCAGCTTACAGGGTCAGCCCCAGCATTTT	CASSLQGQPQHF
.	.	17	TRBV4-3	TRBJ2-2	TGCGCCAGCAGCGAAGGGGCGGCGGGACCGAACACCGGGGAGCTGTTTTTT	CASSEGAAGPNTGELFF